This T cell receptor beta chain was sequenced during a study of CD8+ T cells in alopecia areata. With 0 bases clipped from V and 5 bases from J, the junction kept 10 bases outside the gene matches. The germline gives CDR1 LGHNA, CDR2 YNFKEQ. The CDR3 has 18 amino acids. The treatment: oral pan-JAK inhibitor, 5-10 mg twice daily. Following RNA extraction, reverse transcription yielded cDNA that acted as the sequencing template. Libraries were prepared by immunoSEQ multiplex PCR; TCRdb keeps only in-frame clonotypes and omits some of them. The sample records approximately 160,000 clones, less than 70% being singletons.

The sequencing used CD4+ T cells sorted from blood, collected at week 24, from a patient treated with tofacitinib. The sequence came from a human donor with alopecia areata. The chain uses TRBV4-2 and TRBJ2-2; 9 bases are shared with TRBD2. The CDR3: CASSQDPLGGGATGELFF. CDR3 nucleotides: TGTGCCAGCAGCCAAGATCCCCTCGGCGGGGGGGCAACCGGGGAGCTGTTTTTT.